These 12 T cell receptor beta chains were sequenced from one sample in a study of cytomegalovirus exposure and HLA in healthy donors (dated 2017 in TCRdb). Preparation of the library involved the immunoSEQ multiplex PCR assay. For the multiplex PCR, a mixture combining 60 forward primers for TCR Vbeta segments and 13 reverse primers for TCR Jbeta segments was used. TCRdb obtained this table from immuneACCESS and retained in-frame rearrangements with V and J assigned. These tables miss some clones; where compared with another copy, unresolved V genes account for less than half of the shortfall, and the remainder is unexplained. This sample gives about 140,000 clones in total; roughly 90% of them show up just once. The ten largest clonotypes hold 0.5% to 0.65% of the sample. Material for sequencing was PBMCs. The receptors originated from a middle-aged woman in good health and CMV-seronegative.

This rearrangement joins TRBV10-3 to TRBJ2-3; no definite D call. Trimming left V 4 bases short and J 2 bases short, with 7 bases between. Per the germline V gene, CDR1 is ENHRY and CDR2 is SYGVKD. The CDR3 spans 13 residues. The CDR3 bases are TGTGCCATCAGTGGACTTGCCACAGATACGCAGTATTTT. Protein product: CAISGLATDTQYF.

To note about this clone: This sample also contains other DNA sequences that code for the same CDR3. V is TRBV5-1 and J is TRBJ2-5, with D possibly TRBD1 on 6 matching bases. This CDR3 region has 14 residues. The germline V and J ends were trimmed by 2 bases and 1 base, with 9 bases remaining between them. The germline CDR1 and CDR2 sequences are SGHRS and YFSETQ. The DNA for the CDR3 is TGCGCCAGCAGCTTTCAGGGGTCCCAAGAGACCCAGTACTTC. Translating gives CASSFQGSQETQYF.

This clone occurred once. The V gene is TRBV5-5, the J gene TRBJ2-2; 15 bases map to TRBD2. The CDR3 covers 17 residues. With 2 bases clipped from V and 7 bases from J, the junction kept 6 bases outside the gene matches. Per the germline V gene, CDR1 is SGHKS and CDR2 is YYEKEE (reference sequence). The CDR3: CASSFGLAGGPDGELFF. The CDR3 nucleotides read TGTGCCAGCAGCTTCGGACTAGCGGGAGGGCCTGACGGGGAGCTGTTTTTT.

The chain joins TRBV6-1 to TRBJ1-2, with D perhaps TRBD1 (6 bases). The V gene lost 3 bases and the J gene lost 3 bases, with 20 bases spanning the gap. The length of the CDR3 is 17 residues. Germline assignment: CDR1 MNHNS and CDR2 SASEGT. The CDR3 loop reads CASSEPPRIRQDYGYTF. Here the CDR3 DNA reads TGTGCCAGCAGTGAGCCCCCCCGAATTAGACAGGACTATGGCTACACCTTC.

As for this clone: Its ends do not fully match the called genes, so a read error is possible. The genes are TRBV7-9 and TRBJ2-3, with 7 positions matching TRBD1. From germline, CDR1 is SEHNR and CDR2 FQNEAQ (reference sequence). This CDR3 is 12 amino acids long. In DNA, the CDR3 is TGTTCCAGCAGCCCTACAGGGGCAGTGCAGTATTTT. Translating gives CSSSPTGAVQYF.

This chain connects TRBV29-1 to TRBJ1-1, with unresolved D. V was pared by 5 bases and J by 0 bases, with 10 bases between. This CDR3 region has 13 residues. Per germline, CDR1 SQVTM and CDR2 ANQGSEA. This CDR3 is CSVQYNMNTEAFF. The CDR3, as DNA: TGCAGCGTTCAGTACAACATGAACACTGAAGCTTTCTTT.

The rearrangement links TRBV28 to TRBJ1-5; no firm D call. The CDR3 is 17 residues long. Germline CDR1 and CDR2: MDHEN and SYDVKM. V dropped 2 bases and J dropped 1 base, with 15 bases sitting between them. CDR3 loop: CASSLEASRISNQPQHF. Here the CDR3 DNA reads TGTGCCAGCAGTTTAGAGGCCTCACGCATAAGCAATCAGCCCCAGCATTTT.

The chain employs TRBV28 and TRBJ2-5; 8 bases align to TRBD1. V was clipped by 5 bases and J by 5 bases; unmatched bases: 10. The length of the CDR3 is 15 residues. CDR1 and CDR2 (germline): MDHEN, SYDVKM. The CDR3 region has the DNA TGTGCCAGCAGTCCGACAGGGGTAGAGCGGGAGACCCAGTACTTC. Translating it yields CASSPTGVERETQYF.

The rearrangement uses TRBV7-9 and TRBJ1-5; 9 nucleotides match TRBD1. Germline V gene sequence: CDR1 SEHNR, CDR2 FQNEAQ (reference sequence). This CDR3 comprises 15 residues. Germline trimming cut 4 bases from V and 2 bases from J; bases unmatched to any gene: 3. Here the CDR3 reads CASSWTGAGNQPQHF. The CDR3, as DNA: TGTGCCAGCAGCTGGACAGGGGCGGGCAATCAGCCCCAGCATTTT.

The V gene is TRBV5-6, the J gene TRBJ2-7, with D perhaps TRBD2 (6 bases). V lost 4 bases and J lost 0, with 14 bases in between. The germline gives CDR1 SGHDT, CDR2 YYEEEE. This CDR3 has 15 residues. CDR3 DNA sequence: TGTGCCAGCAGCGCACGGACTAAAAACTCCTACGAGCAGTACTTC. It codes for CASSARTKNSYEQYF. Drawing the rest from reference TRBV5-6 and TRBJ2-7, the complete variable domain is DAGVTQSPTHLIKTRGQQVTLRCSPKSGHDTVSWYQQALGQGPQFIFQYYEEEERQRGNFPDRFSGHQFPNYSSELNVNALLLGDSALYLCASSARTKNSYEQYFGPGTRLTVT.

The CDR3 DNA is TGCAGCGTTGAGGTGACAGGGGGGCAGCCCCAGCATTTT. Its translation is CSVEVTGGQPQHF. The chain combines TRBV29-1 with TRBJ1-5; TRBD1 aligns across 9 bases. The germline V gene encodes CDR1 SQVTM and CDR2 ANQGSEA. The CDR3 has 13 amino acids. Germline trimming cut 3 bases from V and 7 bases from J; bases unmatched to any gene: 4.

DNA for the CDR3: TGTGCCAGCGGACGTGGGGCGTCCGAAGAGACCCAGTACTTC. Translated, it gives CASGRGASEETQYF. The chain has TRBV18 and TRBJ2-5; D perhaps matches TRBD1 (5 bases). Trimming took off 8 bases at V and 3 bases at J, with 16 bases between the two ends. The CDR3 loop spans 14 amino acids. CDR1 and CDR2 (germline): KGHSH, LQKENI.